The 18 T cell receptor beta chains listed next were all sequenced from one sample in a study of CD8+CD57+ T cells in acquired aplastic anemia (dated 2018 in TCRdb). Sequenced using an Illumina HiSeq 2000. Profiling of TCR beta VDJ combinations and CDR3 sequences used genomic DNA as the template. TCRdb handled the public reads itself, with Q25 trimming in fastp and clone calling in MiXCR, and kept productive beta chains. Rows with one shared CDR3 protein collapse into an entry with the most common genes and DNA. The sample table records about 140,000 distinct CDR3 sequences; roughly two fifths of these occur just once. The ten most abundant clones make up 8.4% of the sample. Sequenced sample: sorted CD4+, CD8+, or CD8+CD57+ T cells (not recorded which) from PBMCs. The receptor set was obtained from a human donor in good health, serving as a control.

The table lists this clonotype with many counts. The CDR3, as DNA: TGTGCCAGCAGTGTGTTTAACAGGGAATCAGATACGCAGTATTTT. It codes for CASSVFNRESDTQYF. V usage is TRBV6-1 and J usage is TRBJ2-3, with D possibly being TRBD1 (6 bases). V gave up 4 bases and J gave up 4 bases, with 15 bases separating them. The CDR3 has 15 amino acids. The germline CDR1 and CDR2 sequences are MNHNS and SASEGT.

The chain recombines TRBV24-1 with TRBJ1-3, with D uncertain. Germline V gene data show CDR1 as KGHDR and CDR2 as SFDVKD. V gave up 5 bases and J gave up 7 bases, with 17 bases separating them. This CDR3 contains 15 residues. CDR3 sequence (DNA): TGTGCCACCAGTGTAGGAATAGCGGGAGGTAACACCATATATTTT. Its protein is CATSVGIAGGNTIYF.

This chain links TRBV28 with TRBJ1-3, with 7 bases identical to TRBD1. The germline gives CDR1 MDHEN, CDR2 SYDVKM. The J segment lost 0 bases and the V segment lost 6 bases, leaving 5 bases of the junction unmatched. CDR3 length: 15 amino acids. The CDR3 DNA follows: TGTGCCAGCAGGGGAGGGGGCCTCTCTGGAAACACCATATATTTT. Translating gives CASRGGGLSGNTIYF. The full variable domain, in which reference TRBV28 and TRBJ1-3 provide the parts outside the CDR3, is DVKVTQSSRYLVKRTGEKVFLECVQDMDHENMFWYRQDPGLGLRLIYFSYDVKMKEKGDIPEGYSVSREKKERFSLILESASTNQTSMYLCASRGGGLSGNTIYFGEGSWLTVV.

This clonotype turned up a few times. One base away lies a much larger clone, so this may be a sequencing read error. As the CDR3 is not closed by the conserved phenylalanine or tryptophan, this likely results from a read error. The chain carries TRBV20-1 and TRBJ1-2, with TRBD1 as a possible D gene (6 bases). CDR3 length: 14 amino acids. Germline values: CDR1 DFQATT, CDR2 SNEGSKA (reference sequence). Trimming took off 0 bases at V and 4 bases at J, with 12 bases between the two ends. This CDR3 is CSARDTRGGYGYTL. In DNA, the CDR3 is TGCAGTGCTAGAGATACTCGAGGGGGCTATGGCTACACCCTC.

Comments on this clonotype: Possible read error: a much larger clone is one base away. This chain's CDR3 is CASSHVGLVQETQYF. CDR3 coding DNA: TGTGCCAGCAGCCACGTGGGACTAGTCCAAGAGACCCAGTACTTC. The J gene is TRBJ2-5, the V gene TRBV11-3; TRBD2 matches at 8 bases. Germline V gene sequence: CDR1 SGHNT, CDR2 YENEEA. The CDR3 runs to 15 residues. V shed 5 bases, J shed 1 base, and the junction held 6 bases outside the gene matches.

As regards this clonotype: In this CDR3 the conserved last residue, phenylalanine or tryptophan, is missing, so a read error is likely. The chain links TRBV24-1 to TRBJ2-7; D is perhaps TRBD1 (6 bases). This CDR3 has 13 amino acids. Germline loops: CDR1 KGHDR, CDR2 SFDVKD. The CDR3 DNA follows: TGTACCACCAGTCCCAGGGGCTCCTACGAGCAGTACCTC. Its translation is CTTSPRGSYEQYL.

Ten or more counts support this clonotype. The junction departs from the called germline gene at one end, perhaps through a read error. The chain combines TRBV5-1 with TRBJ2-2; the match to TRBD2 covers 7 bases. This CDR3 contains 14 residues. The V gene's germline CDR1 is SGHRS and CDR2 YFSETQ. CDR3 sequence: CATSGTTNTGELFF. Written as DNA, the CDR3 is TGCGCCACCAGCGGGACTACCAACACCGGGGAGCTGTTTTTT.

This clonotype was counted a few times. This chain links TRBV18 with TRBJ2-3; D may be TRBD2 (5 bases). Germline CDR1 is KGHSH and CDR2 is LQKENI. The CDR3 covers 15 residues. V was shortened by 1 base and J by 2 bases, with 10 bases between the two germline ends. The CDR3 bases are TGTGCCAGCTCACCACTCACGGGATTCACAGATACGCAGTATTTT. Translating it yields CASSPLTGFTDTQYF. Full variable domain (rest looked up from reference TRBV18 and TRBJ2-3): NAGVMQNPRHLVRRRGQEARLRCSPMKGHSHVYWYRQLPEEGLKFMVYLQKENIIDESGMPKERFSAEFPKEGPSILRIQQVVRGDSAAYFCASSPLTGFTDTQYFGPGTRLTVL.

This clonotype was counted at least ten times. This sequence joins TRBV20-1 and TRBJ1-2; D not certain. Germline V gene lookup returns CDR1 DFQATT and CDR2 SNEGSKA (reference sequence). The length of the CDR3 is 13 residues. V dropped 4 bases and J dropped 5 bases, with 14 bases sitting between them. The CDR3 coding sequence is TGCAGTGCTATACCAGGCGCGGGGTATGGCTACACCTTC. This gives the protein CSAIPGAGYGYTF.

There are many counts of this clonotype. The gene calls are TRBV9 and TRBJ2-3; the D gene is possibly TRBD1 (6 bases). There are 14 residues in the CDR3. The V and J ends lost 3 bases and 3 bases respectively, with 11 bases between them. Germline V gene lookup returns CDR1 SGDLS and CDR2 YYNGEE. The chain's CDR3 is CASSGQVGTDTQYF. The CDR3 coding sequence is TGTGCCAGCAGCGGACAGGTGGGAACAGATACGCAGTATTTT.

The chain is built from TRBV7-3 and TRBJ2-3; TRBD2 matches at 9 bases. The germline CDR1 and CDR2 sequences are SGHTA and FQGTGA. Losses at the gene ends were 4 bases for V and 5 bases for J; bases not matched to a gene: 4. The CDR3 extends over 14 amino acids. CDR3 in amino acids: CASSSAGGGDTQYF. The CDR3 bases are TGTGCCAGCAGCTCAGCGGGGGGCGGAGATACGCAGTATTTT.

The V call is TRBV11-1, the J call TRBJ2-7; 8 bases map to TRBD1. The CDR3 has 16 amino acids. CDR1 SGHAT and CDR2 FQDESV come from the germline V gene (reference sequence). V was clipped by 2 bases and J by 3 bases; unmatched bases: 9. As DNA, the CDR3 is TGTGCCAGCAGCTTATTGACAGGGGCTATGTTCTACGAGCAGTACTTC. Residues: CASSLLTGAMFYEQYF.

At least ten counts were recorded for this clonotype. The CDR3 region is CASSFVAGEVNSPLHF. In DNA, the CDR3 is TGTGCCAGCAGTTTCGTCGCGGGAGAAGTGAATTCACCCCTCCACTTT. The rearrangement links TRBV27 to TRBJ1-6; D is ambiguous. Germline V lookup: CDR1 MNHEY, CDR2 SMNVEV (reference sequence). This CDR3 contains 16 residues. Trimming removed 3 bases from V and 7 bases from J, with 16 bases in between.

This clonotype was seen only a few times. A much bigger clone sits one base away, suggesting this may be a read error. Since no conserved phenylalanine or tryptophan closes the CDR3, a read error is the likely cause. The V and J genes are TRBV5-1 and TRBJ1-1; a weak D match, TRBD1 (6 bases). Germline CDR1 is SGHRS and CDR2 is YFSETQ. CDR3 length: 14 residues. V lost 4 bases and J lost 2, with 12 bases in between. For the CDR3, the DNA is TGCGCCAGCAGCGTGGGACACCTTAACACTGAAGCTTTCCTT. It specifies CASSVGHLNTEAFL.

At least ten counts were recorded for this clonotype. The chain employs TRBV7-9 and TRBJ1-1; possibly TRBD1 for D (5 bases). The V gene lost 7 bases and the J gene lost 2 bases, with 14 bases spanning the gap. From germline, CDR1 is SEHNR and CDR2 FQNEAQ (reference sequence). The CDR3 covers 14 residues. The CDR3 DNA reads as TGTGCCAGCAATGGGGTGGGGCAAAACACTGAAGCTTTCTTT. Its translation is CASNGVGQNTEAFF.

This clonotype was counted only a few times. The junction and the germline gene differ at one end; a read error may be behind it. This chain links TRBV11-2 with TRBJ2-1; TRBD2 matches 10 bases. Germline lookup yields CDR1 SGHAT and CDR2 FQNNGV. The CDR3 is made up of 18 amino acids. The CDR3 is CASSPRGAISGRGNEQSF. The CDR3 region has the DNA TGTGCCAGCAGCCCCAGGGGGGCCATAAGCGGGAGGGGCAATGAGCAGTCCTTC.

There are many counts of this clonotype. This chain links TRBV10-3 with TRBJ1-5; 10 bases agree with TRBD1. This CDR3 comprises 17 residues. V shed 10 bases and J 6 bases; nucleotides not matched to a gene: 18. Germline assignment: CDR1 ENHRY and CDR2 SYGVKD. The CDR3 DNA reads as TGTGCCACCTCCCCGACAGGGGGCGATTTCCACAGTCAGCCCCAGCATTTT. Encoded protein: CATSPTGGDFHSQPQHF.

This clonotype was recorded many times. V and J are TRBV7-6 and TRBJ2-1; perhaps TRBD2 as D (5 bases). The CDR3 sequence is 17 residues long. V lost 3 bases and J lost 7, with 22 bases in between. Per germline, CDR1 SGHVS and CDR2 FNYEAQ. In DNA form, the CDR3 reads TGTGCCAGCAGCTTGGACTCTCTTACGACCCAGTGGAATGAGCAGTTCTTC. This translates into CASSLDSLTTQWNEQFF. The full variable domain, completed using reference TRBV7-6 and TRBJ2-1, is GAGVSQSPRYKVTKRGQDVALRCDPISGHVSLYWYRQALGQGPEFLTYFNYEAQQDKSGLPNDRFSAERPEGSISTLTIQRTEQRDSAMYRCASSLDSLTTQWNEQFFGPGTRLTVL.